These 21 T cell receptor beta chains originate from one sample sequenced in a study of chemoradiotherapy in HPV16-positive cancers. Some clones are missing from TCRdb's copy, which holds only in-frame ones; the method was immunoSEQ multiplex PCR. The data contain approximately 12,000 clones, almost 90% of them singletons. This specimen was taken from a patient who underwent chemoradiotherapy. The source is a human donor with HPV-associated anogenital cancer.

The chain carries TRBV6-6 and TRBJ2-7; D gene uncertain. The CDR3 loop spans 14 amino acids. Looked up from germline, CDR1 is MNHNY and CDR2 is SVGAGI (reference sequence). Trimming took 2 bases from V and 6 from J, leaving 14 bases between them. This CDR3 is CASSYTAGAGEQYF. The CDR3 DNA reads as TGTGCCAGCAGTTACACTGCCGGCGCTGGCGAGCAGTACTTC.

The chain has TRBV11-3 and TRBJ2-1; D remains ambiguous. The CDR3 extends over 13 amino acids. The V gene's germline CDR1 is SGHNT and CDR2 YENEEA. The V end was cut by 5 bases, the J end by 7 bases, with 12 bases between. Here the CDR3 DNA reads TGTGCCAGCAGCCCCTCCCCCCGAAATGAGCAGTTCTTC. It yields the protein CASSPSPRNEQFF.

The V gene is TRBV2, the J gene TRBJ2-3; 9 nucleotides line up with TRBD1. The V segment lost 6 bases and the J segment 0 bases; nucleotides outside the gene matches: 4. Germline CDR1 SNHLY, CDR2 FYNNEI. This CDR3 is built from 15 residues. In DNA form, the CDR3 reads TGTGCCAGCAGGAAACAGGGGGCTAGCACAGATACGCAGTATTTT. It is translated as CASRKQGASTDTQYF.

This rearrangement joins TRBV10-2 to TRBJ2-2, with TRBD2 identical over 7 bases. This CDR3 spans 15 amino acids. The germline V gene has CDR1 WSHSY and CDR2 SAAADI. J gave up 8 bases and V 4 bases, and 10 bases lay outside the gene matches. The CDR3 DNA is TGCGCCAGCAGTGTGCGCGGGAGAGGGGAAGGGGAGCTGTTTTTT. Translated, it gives CASSVRGRGEGELFF.

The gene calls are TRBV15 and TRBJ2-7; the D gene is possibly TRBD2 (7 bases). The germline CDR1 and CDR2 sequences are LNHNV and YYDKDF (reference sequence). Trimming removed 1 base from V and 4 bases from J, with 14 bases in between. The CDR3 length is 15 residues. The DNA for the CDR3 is TGTGCCACCAGCAGAGGGGGGGGCTCGGCATACGAGCAGTACTTC. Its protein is CATSRGGGSAYEQYF.

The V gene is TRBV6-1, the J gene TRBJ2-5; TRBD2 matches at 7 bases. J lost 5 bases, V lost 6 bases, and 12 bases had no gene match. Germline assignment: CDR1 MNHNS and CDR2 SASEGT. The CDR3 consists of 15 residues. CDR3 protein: CASSAQATSVETQYF. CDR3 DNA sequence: TGTGCCAGCAGCGCCCAGGCCACTAGCGTGGAGACCCAGTACTTC.

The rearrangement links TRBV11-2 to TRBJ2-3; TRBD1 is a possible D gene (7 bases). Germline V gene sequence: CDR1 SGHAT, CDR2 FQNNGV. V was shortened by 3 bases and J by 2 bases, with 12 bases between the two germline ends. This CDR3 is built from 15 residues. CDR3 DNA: TGTGCCAGCAGCTTCCAGGGGGGTAACACAGATACGCAGTATTTT. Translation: CASSFQGGNTDTQYF.

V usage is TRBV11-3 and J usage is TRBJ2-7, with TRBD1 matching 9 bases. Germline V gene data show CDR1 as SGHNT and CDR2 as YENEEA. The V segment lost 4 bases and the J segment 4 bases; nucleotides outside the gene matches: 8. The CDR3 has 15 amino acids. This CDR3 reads CASSSRGTGLYEQYF. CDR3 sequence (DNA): TGTGCCAGCAGCTCAAGGGGGACAGGGCTTTACGAGCAGTACTTC.

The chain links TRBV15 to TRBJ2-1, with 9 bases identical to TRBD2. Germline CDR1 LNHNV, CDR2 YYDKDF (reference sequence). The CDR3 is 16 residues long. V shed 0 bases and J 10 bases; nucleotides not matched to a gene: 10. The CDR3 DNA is TGTGCCACCAGCAGAGATGTAGGCGGGAGGGCCGGGGAGCAGTTCTTC. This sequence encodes CATSRDVGGRAGEQFF.

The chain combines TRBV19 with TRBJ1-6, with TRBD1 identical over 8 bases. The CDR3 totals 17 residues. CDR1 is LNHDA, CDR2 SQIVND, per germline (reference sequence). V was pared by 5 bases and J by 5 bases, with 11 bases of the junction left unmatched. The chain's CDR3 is CASSSGQGGSDNSPLHF. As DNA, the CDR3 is TGTGCCAGTAGTTCTGGACAGGGAGGGTCTGATAATTCACCCCTCCACTTT.

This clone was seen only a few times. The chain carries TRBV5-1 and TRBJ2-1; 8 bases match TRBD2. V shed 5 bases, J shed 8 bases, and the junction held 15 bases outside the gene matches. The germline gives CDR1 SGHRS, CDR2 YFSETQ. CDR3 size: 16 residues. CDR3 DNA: TGCGCCAGCAGGTTGCTAGCGGGCCCCAATAGGGATGAGCAGTTCTTC. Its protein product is CASRLLAGPNRDEQFF.

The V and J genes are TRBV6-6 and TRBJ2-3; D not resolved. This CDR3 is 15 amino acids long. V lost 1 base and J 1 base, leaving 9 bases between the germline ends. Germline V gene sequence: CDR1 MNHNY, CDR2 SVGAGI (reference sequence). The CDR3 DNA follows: TGTGCCAGCAGTTACTGGGAATTACGCACAGATACGCAGTATTTT. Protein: CASSYWELRTDTQYF.

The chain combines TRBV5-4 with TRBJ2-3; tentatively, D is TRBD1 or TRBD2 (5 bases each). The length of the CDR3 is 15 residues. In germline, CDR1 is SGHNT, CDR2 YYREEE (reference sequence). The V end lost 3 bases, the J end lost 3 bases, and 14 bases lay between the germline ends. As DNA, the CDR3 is TGTGCCAGCAGCTCCGGGACCGCTAAGACAGATACGCAGTATTTT. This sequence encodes CASSSGTAKTDTQYF.

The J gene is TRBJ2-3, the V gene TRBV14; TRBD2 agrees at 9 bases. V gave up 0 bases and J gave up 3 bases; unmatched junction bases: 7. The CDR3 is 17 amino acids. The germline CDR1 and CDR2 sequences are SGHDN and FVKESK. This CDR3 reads CASSQDQAGGRTDTQYF. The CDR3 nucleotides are TGTGCCAGCAGCCAAGATCAGGCGGGAGGGCGGACAGATACGCAGTATTTT.

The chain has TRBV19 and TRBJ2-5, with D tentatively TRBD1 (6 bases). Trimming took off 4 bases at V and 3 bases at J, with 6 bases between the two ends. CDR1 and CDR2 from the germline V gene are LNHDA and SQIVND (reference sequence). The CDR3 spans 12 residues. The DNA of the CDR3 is TGTGCCAGTAGTACAGGGGAAGAGACCCAGTACTTC. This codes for CASSTGEETQYF.

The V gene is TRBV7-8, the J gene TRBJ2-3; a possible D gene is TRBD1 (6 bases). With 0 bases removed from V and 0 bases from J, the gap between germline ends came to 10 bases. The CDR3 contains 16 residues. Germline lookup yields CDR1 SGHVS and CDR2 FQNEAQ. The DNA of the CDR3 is TGTGCCAGCAGCTTAGCGGCAGGGGTGAGCACAGATACGCAGTATTTT. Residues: CASSLAAGVSTDTQYF.

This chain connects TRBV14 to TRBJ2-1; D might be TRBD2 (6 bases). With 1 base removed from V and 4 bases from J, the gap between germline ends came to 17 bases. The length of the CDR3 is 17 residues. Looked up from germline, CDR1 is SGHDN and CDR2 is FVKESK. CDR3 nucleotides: TGTGCCAGCAGCCAAGTCCCCTGGGCGGGACGGTACAATGAGCAGTTCTTC. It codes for CASSQVPWAGRYNEQFF.

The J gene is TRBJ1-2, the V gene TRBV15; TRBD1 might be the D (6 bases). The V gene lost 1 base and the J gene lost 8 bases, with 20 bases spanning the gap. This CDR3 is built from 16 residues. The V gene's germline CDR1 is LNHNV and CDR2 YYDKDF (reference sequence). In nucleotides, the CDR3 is TGTGCCACCAGCAGAGGGGGATCTAAGACAGGTGCGGGCTACACCTTC. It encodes CATSRGGSKTGAGYTF.

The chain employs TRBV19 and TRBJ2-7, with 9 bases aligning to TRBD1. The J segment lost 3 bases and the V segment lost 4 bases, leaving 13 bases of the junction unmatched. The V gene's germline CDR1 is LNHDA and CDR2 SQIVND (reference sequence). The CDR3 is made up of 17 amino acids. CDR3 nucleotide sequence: TGTGCCAGTAGTAGGAGAGAGACCGGGACAGGGATCTACGAGCAGTACTTC. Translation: CASSRRETGTGIYEQYF.

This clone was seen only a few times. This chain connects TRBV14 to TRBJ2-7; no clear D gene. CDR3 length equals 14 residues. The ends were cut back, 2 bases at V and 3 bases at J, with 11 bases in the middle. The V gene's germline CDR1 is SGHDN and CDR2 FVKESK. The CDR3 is CASSQRASFYEQYF. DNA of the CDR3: TGTGCCAGCAGCCAAAGGGCGTCCTTCTACGAGCAGTACTTC.

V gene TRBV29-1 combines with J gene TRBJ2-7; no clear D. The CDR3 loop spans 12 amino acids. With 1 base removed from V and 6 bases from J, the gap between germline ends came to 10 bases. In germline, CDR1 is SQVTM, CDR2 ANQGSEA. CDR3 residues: CSVEVRGGEQYF. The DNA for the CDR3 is TGCAGCGTTGAAGTAAGAGGCGGCGAGCAGTACTTC.